This T cell receptor beta chain was found in a study of CD8 T cells in ankylosing spondylitis. From the 5' RACE reads, TCRdb called clonotypes with MiXCR, one entry per CDR3 protein. Of under 300,000 distinct CDR3 sequences listed, 18% were seen once; the top ten hold more than 25%. Study-wide results and limits: The authors found the disease-linked clones to be CD8+ and relatively rare in peripheral blood. Some of the motif variants had earlier been found in reactive arthritis patients' fluid and blood. There was a TCR beta motif, made of several highly homologous variants, that appeared characteristic of ankylosing spondylitis blood. Disease-linked clones were reportedly significantly enriched in matched ankylosing spondylitis synovial fluid.

Trimming pared 2 bases from V and 2 bases from J, leaving 19 bases between. Germline V lookup: CDR1 MNHEY, CDR2 SMNVEV (reference sequence). The CDR3 totals 17 residues. With respect to this clonotype: Its specificity is unknown.

Source material: blood, either unsorted or a sorted T cell fraction (not recorded which). The chain is built from TRBV27 and TRBJ2-7; D is unresolved. The TCR sequence derives from a male donor with ankylosing spondylitis or in good health (not recorded which). CDR3 sequence: CASSLKGWGTLPYEQYF. DNA for the CDR3: TGTGCCAGCAGTTTAAAAGGTTGGGGTACCCTACCCTACGAGCAGTACTTC.